Below, one T cell receptor (beta chain) is given with its context. Its antigen is undetermined. Germline V lookup: CDR1 SEHNR, CDR2 FQNEAQ (reference sequence). Trimming shortened V by 3 bases and J by 15 bases, and 12 bases separated the two germline ends. The CDR3 contains 11 residues. The data were taken from a study of T cell repertoires in cytomegalovirus infection. Via MiXCR, TCRdb re-called the reads, giving one row per CDR3 protein. This sample yields more than 250,000 distinct CDR3 sequences, of which roughly 25% are seen a single time; roughly 14% belongs to the top ten. The chain is built from TRBV7-9 and TRBJ2-1, with D possibly TRBD1 on 6 matching bases. This material consisted of cultured PBMCs, taken from culture after CMV antigen stimulation. The TCR originated in a human donor in good health (CMV status not recorded). Some clones in this sample may be carry-over from other donors' samples. This chain's CDR3 is CASSFSGVRFF. As DNA, the CDR3 is TGTGCCAGCAGCTTTTCAGGGGTCCGGTTCTTC.